The clone carrying this TCR beta chain was seen only a few times. These data belong to a study of regulatory T cells in long-lasting Graves disease. Arm-PCR of CDR3 regions and iRepertoire HTBI primers were the basis on which TCR beta libraries were built. TCRdb re-called the multiplex PCR reads with MiXCR, one entry per CDR3 protein. The sample holds more than 350,000 distinct CDR3 sequences, more than 12% seen once. Indicated time point: newly diagnosed GD, antithyroid drugs for less than 3 months. PBMC RNA served as the TCR library source. This CDR3 is 15 amino acids long. V shed 0 bases and J shed 8 bases, with 16 bases lying between them. The V gene's germline CDR1 is ENHRY and CDR2 SYGVKD. Separately, the same data were catalogued under a study of T cells in Graves' hyperthyroidism and ophthalmopathy.

The clonotype originates from a woman in her 30s with Graves disease. This sequence joins TRBV10-3 and TRBJ1-2, with a possible D match to TRBD1 (6 bases). The sample consisted of peripheral blood mononuclear cells (PBMCs), taken at new diagnosis, from a patient treated with antithyroid drugs. CDR3 nucleotides: TGTGCCATCAGTGAGTCTGGTGGGGGCGCGAGCGGCTACACCTTC. Protein: CAISESGGGASGYTF.